This T cell receptor (beta chain) was profiled in a study of shared clonotypes between healthy human individuals. The overall study: The cohort had a couple of women and a few men, ages 18 to 49.

A remark on this clone: The antigen remains unidentified.

Donors comprised only Caucasian adults living in Nashville, Tennessee. Extraction of genomic DNA in unsorted samples used roughly 100 million PBMCs. Method: immunoSEQ multiplex PCR; TCRdb's copy keeps in-frame clones and lacks some. The sample comprises about 480,000 clones, roughly 79% of which are singletons, and under 15% rests with the top ten. Findings and caveats of the study: Measured sharing among donors was expected to vary with sequencing depth.

The sequence derives from a woman aged 40 to 50 in good health. Some clones in this sample may be carry-over from other donors' samples. Sequenced sample: PBMCs.

The CDR3 loop is CASSQDTGRNIQYF. The CDR3 coding sequence is TGCGCCAGCAGCCAAGATACAGGGAGGAACATTCAGTACTTC. The chain joins TRBV4-3 to TRBJ2-4; D is possibly TRBD1 or TRBD2 (6 bases each). Between the trimmed V and J ends, which lost 0 bases and 7 bases, there was a span of 10 bases. Germline V lookup: CDR1 LGHNA, CDR2 YSLEER. There are 14 residues in the CDR3.